One sample yielded the 18 T cell receptor beta chains listed below, sequenced in a study of identifying expanded T cells in peripheral blood (dated by TCRdb to the late 2010s). The library was obtained by the immunoSEQ multiplex PCR assay. TCRdb's version of the immuneACCESS table is confined to in-frame rearrangements and falls short of the full clone set. An unresolved V gene accounts for under half of the shortfall where checked; the remainder is of unknown origin. For this sample the table gives some 90,000 clones, of which 85% to 90% were detected only once. The ten largest clones capture 19% of the sample. The sequenced material came from blood. These receptors all come from a person aged 18 to 75 in good health.

The chain uses TRBV29-1 and TRBJ2-7, with D perhaps matching TRBD1 (5 bases). This CDR3 has 15 amino acids. The germline V gene encodes CDR1 SQVTM and CDR2 ANQGSEA. V shed 5 bases and J shed 6 bases, with 23 bases lying between them. CDR3 sequence: CSVSGVRGSSAEQYF. In DNA form, the CDR3 reads TGCAGCGTTAGTGGAGTAAGGGGCTCCTCGGCCGAGCAGTACTTC.

This chain connects TRBV4-3 to TRBJ2-5; D is undetermined. The V gene lost 4 bases and the J gene lost 5 bases, with 11 bases spanning the gap. CDR3 length: 13 residues. Germline values: CDR1 LGHNA, CDR2 YSLEER. In nucleotides, the CDR3 is TGCGCCAGCAGCCCCACACTAATGGAGACCCAGTACTTC. It encodes CASSPTLMETQYF.

The chain employs TRBV11-2 and TRBJ1-6; D gene uncertain. Per germline, CDR1 SGHAT and CDR2 FQNNGV. V gave up 5 bases and J gave up 8 bases, with 10 bases separating them. The CDR3 loop spans 13 amino acids. CDR3 in amino acids: CASSPSDDSPLHF. The CDR3 bases are TGTGCCAGCAGCCCTAGCGATGATTCACCCCTCCACTTT.

The chain has TRBV7-2 and TRBJ2-4; D remains unclear. V was shortened by 0 bases and J by 6 bases, with 12 bases between the two germline ends. CDR1 is SGHTA and CDR2 is FQGNSA in the germline V gene. The CDR3 totals 15 residues. The CDR3 coding sequence is TGTGCCAGCAGCTTAGCCCCGGGCGGAACAAACATTCAGTACTTC. Protein: CASSLAPGGTNIQYF.

The chain carries TRBV5-5 and TRBJ1-5; 10 bases line up with TRBD1. This CDR3 region has 15 residues. Germline lookup yields CDR1 SGHKS and CDR2 YYEKEE (reference sequence). Unmatched junction bases numbered 4, after V lost 0 bases and J lost 7 bases. CDR3: CASSLGGQGRQPQHF. The CDR3 DNA reads as TGTGCCAGCAGCTTGGGGGGACAGGGGAGACAGCCCCAGCATTTT.

The rearrangement links TRBV9 to TRBJ1-2; D possibly corresponds to TRBD1 (5 bases). Germline V gives CDR1 SGDLS, CDR2 YYNGEE. This CDR3 contains 13 residues. V dropped 3 bases and J dropped 4 bases, with 10 bases sitting between them. The CDR3 loop is CASSEGKAYGYTF. The CDR3 nucleotides are TGTGCCAGCAGCGAGGGGAAGGCCTATGGCTACACCTTC.

CDR3 region: CASSFWTGGISGANVLTF. CDR3 DNA: TGCGCCAGCAGCTTCTGGACAGGGGGGATTTCTGGGGCCAACGTCCTGACTTTC. The J gene is TRBJ2-6, the V gene TRBV5-1, with 10 bases matching TRBD1. V dropped 2 bases and J dropped 1; count of bases not matched to a gene: 6. The CDR3 runs to 18 residues. CDR1 is SGHRS, CDR2 YFSETQ, per germline.

Details on this clone: A junction boundary mismatches the germline segment, possibly from a read error. V usage is TRBV9 and J usage is TRBJ1-4; 7 nucleotides align to TRBD1. Germline V CDR1 and CDR2: SGDLS, YYNGEE. The length of the CDR3 is 14 residues. The CDR3 protein is CASSVIPQGGKLFF. CDR3 nucleotides: TGTGCCAGTAGCGTAATTCCCCAGGGGGGTAAACTGTTTTTT.

This chain joins TRBV27 and TRBJ1-1; D is perhaps TRBD1 (6 bases). The V gene's germline CDR1 is MNHEY and CDR2 SMNVEV (reference sequence). CDR3 size: 15 residues. Trimming stripped 0 bases from V and 4 bases from J, with 12 bases between. CDR3 nucleotide sequence: TGTGCCAGCAGTTTATCCAGGGGCTCGAGCACTGAAGCTTTCTTT. It encodes CASSLSRGSSTEAFF.

This rearrangement joins TRBV7-9 to TRBJ2-1, with D tentatively TRBD1 (5 bases). The V gene lost 3 bases and the J gene lost 5 bases, with 17 bases spanning the gap. Germline CDR1 and CDR2: SEHNR and FQNEAQ (reference sequence). This CDR3 has 16 amino acids. The DNA of the CDR3 is TGTGCCAGCAGCTTGGGGCGTCACACGGCCGACAATGAGCAGTTCTTC. Translated: CASSLGRHTADNEQFF.

The V and J genes are TRBV4-3 and TRBJ1-2, with a possible D match to TRBD1 (6 bases). The CDR3 consists of 13 residues. The V gene lost 8 bases and the J gene lost 2 bases, with 12 bases spanning the gap. Germline V gene lookup returns CDR1 LGHNA and CDR2 YSLEER. CDR3 nucleotides: TGCGCCAGCGGTAACAGGGCGAACTATGGCTACACCTTC. Translated, it gives CASGNRANYGYTF.

The rearrangement uses TRBV15 and TRBJ1-1; TRBD1 might be the D (6 bases). The germline V gene encodes CDR1 LNHNV and CDR2 YYDKDF (reference sequence). This CDR3 is 14 amino acids long. V lost 5 bases and J lost 4, with 14 bases in between. CDR3 sequence: CATSLGGGITEAFF. The CDR3 DNA sequence: TGTGCCACCAGCCTAGGGGGGGGGATCACTGAAGCTTTCTTT.

The genes are TRBV18 and TRBJ1-3; TRBD1 might be the D (6 bases). V was cut by 1 base and J by 3 bases, with 13 bases left in between. The CDR3 sequence is 16 residues long. The germline V gene has CDR1 KGHSH and CDR2 LQKENI. Here the CDR3 reads CASSPRQGQGGNTIYF. The CDR3 coding sequence is TGTGCCAGCTCACCACGGCAGGGGCAAGGTGGAAACACCATATATTTT.

The chain employs TRBV28 and TRBJ2-1; the match to TRBD2 covers 10 bases. The ends lost 3 bases at V and 3 bases at J; junction bases unmatched: 2. Germline V gene sequence: CDR1 MDHEN, CDR2 SYDVKM. The CDR3 has 15 amino acids. In DNA form, the CDR3 reads TGTGCCAGCAGTTTTAGCGGGGGGAACTACAATGAGCAGTTCTTC. This gives the protein CASSFSGGNYNEQFF.

For the CDR3, the DNA is TGTGCCAGCAGCTTAGAGTTGGGACTAGCGACGGATGAGCAGTTCTTC. Protein sequence: CASSLELGLATDEQFF. The chain combines TRBV7-2 with TRBJ2-1; 10 positions match TRBD2. J was trimmed by 8 bases and V by 1 base; bases with no gene match: 8. CDR3 length equals 16 residues. Germline CDR1 reads SGHTA; CDR2 reads FQGNSA.

The rearrangement links TRBV6-5 to TRBJ2-1; TRBD1 agrees at 11 bases. Germline V gives CDR1 MNHEY, CDR2 SVGAGI. V shed 5 bases, J shed 13 bases, and the junction held 10 bases outside the gene matches. CDR3 length: 14 amino acids. The DNA of the CDR3 is TGTGCCAGCAGTGACCGGGGACAGGGGGTTGGTCAGTTCTTC. Translation gives CASSDRGQGVGQFF.

J is TRBJ2-7 and V is TRBV27, with a weak D call TRBD1 (5 bases). Germline CDR1 reads MNHEY; CDR2 reads SMNVEV (reference sequence). The CDR3 has 13 residues. V lost 2 bases and J 4 bases, leaving 9 bases between the germline ends. CDR3 nucleotides: TGTGCCAGCAGTTTAGGGGCAGATTACGAGCAGTACTTC. Residues: CASSLGADYEQYF.

J is TRBJ1-1 and V is TRBV5-4; D gene uncertain. V shed 1 base and J shed 0 bases, with 13 bases lying between them. Germline CDR1 SGHNT, CDR2 YYREEE (reference sequence). This CDR3 has 16 amino acids. The chain's CDR3 is CASSLLGLGMNTEAFF. In nucleotides, the CDR3 is TGTGCCAGCAGCTTGCTAGGACTGGGGATGAACACTGAAGCTTTCTTT.